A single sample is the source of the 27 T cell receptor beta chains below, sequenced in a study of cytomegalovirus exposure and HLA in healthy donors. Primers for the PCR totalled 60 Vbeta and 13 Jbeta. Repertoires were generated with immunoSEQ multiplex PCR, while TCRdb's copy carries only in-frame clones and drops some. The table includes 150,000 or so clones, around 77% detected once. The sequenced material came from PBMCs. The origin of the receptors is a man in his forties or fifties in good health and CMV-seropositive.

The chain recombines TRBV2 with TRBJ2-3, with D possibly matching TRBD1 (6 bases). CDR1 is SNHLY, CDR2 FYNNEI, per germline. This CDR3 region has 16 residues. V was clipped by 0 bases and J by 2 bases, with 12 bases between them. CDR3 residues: CASSEASGTNTDTQYF. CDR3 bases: TGTGCCAGCAGTGAAGCATCAGGGACAAACACAGATACGCAGTATTTT.

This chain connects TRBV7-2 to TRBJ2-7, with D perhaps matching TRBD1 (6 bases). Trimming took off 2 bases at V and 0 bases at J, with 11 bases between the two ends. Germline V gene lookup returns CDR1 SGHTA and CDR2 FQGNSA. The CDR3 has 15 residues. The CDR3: CASSLWTAYSYEQYF. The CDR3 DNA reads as TGTGCCAGCAGCTTATGGACAGCTTACTCCTACGAGCAGTACTTC.

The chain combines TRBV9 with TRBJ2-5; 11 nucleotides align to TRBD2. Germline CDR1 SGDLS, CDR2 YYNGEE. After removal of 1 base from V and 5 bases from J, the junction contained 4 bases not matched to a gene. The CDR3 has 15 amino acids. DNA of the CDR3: TGTGCCAGCAGCGTAACGACTAGCGGGGTTGAGACCCAGTACTTC. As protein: CASSVTTSGVETQYF.

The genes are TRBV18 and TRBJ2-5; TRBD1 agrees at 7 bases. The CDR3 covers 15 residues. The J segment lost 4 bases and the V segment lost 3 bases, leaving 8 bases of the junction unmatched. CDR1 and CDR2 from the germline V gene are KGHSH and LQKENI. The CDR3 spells CASSPRSTGRETQYF. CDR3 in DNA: TGTGCCAGCTCACCTCGATCGACAGGGCGAGAGACCCAGTACTTC.

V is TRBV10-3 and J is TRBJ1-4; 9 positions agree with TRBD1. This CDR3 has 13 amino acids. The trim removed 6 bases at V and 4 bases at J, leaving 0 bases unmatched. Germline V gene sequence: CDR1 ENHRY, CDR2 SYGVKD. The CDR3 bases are TGTGCCATCAGGACAGGGGGTAATGAAAAACTGTTTTTT. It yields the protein CAIRTGGNEKLFF.

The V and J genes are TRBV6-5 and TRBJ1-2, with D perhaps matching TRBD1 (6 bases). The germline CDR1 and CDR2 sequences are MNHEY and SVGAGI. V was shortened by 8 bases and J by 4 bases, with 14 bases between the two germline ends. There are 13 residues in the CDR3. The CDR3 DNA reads TGTGCCAGCGGCCTGGGGGGGCGCTATGGCTACACCTTC. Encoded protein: CASGLGGRYGYTF.

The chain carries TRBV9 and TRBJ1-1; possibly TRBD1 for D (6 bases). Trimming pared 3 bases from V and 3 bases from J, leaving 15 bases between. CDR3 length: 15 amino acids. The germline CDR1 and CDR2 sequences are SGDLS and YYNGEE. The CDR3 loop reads CASSEQQGAYTEAFF. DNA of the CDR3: TGTGCCAGCAGCGAGCAACAGGGTGCTTACACTGAAGCTTTCTTT. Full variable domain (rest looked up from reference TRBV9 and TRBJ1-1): DSGVTQTPKHLITATGQRVTLRCSPRSGDLSVYWYQQSLDQGLQFLIQYYNGEERAKGNILERFSAQQFPDLHSELNLSSLELGDSALYFCASSEQQGAYTEAFFGQGTRLTVV.

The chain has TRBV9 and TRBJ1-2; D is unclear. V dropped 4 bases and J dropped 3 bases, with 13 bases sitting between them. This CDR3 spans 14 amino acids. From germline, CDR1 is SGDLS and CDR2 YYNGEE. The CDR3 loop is CASSLQDTYYGYTF. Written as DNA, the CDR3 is TGTGCCAGCAGCCTCCAAGACACCTACTATGGCTACACCTTC.

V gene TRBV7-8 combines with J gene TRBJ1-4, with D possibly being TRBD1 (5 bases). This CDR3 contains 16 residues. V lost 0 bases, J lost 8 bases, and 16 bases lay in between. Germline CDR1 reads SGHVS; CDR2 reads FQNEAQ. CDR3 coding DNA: TGTGCCAGCAGCTTAGCGCCATGGGGGGAGAGGGAAAAACTGTTTTTT. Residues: CASSLAPWGEREKLFF.

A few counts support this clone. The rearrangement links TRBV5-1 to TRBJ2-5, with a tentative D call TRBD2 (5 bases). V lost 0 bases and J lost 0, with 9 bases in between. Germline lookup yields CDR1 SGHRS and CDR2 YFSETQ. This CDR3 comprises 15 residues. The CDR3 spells CASSLGVGDQETQYF. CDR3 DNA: TGCGCCAGCAGCTTGGGGGTCGGGGACCAAGAGACCCAGTACTTC.

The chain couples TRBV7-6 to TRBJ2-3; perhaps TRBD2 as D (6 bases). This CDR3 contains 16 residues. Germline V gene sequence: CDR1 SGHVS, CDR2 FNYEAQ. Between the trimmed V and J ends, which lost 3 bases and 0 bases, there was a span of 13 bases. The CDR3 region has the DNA TGTGCCAGCAGCTTGGGGGGTTCCACTAGCACAGATACGCAGTATTTT. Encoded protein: CASSLGGSTSTDTQYF.

CDR3 amino acids: CASSLEYGLNNSPLHF. The CDR3 DNA sequence: TGTGCCAGCAGCTTGGAGTACGGACTTAATAATTCACCCCTCCACTTT. The genes are TRBV5-4 and TRBJ1-6, with no clear D. With 0 bases removed from V and 5 bases from J, the gap between germline ends came to 12 bases. Germline V gene lookup returns CDR1 SGHNT and CDR2 YYREEE (reference sequence). This CDR3 region has 16 residues.

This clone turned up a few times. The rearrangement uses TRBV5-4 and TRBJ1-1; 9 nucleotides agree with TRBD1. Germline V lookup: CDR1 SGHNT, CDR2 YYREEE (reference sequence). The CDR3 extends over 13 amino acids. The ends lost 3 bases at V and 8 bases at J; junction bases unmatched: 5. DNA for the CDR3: TGTGCCAGCAGCTCCGGACAGGGGAGGGAAGCTTTCTTT. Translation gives CASSSGQGREAFF.

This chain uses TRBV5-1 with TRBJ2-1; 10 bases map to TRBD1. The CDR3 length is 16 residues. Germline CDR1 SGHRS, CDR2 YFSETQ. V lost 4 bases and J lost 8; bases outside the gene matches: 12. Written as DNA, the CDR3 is TGCGCCAGCAGCCTTTCAAGGACAGGGGGTTCGCATGAGCAGTTCTTC. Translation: CASSLSRTGGSHEQFF.

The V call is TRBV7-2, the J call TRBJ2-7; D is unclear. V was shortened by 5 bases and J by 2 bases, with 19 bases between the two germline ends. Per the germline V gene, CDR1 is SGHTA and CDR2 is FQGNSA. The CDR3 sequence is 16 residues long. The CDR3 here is CASSPPPRDSTYEQYF. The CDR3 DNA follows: TGTGCCAGCAGCCCACCTCCCCGCGACTCCACCTACGAGCAGTACTTC.

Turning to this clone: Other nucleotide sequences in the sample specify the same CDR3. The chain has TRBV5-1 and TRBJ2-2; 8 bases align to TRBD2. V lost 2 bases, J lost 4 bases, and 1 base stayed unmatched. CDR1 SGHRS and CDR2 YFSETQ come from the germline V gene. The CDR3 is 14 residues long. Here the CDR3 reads CASSLTSGTGELFF. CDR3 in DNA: TGCGCCAGCAGCTTAACTAGCGGCACCGGGGAGCTGTTTTTT. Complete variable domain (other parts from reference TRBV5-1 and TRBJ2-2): KAGVTQTPRYLIKTRGQQVTLSCSPISGHRSVSWYQQTPGQGLQFLFEYFSETQRNKGNFPGRFSGRQFSNSRSEMNVSTLELGDSALYLCASSLTSGTGELFFGEGSRLTVL.

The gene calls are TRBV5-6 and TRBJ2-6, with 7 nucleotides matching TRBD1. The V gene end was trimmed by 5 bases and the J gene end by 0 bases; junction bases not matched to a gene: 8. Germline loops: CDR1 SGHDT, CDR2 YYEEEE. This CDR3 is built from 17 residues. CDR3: CASSDRVSISGANVLTF. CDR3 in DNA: TGTGCCAGCAGTGACAGGGTTTCTATCTCTGGGGCCAACGTCCTGACTTTC.

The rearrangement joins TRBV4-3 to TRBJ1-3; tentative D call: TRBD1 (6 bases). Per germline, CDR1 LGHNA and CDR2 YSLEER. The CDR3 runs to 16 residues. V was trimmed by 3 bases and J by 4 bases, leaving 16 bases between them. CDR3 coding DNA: TGCGCCAGCAGCCAGACCATCAAGGGGGTCGGAAACACCATATATTTT. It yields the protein CASSQTIKGVGNTIYF.

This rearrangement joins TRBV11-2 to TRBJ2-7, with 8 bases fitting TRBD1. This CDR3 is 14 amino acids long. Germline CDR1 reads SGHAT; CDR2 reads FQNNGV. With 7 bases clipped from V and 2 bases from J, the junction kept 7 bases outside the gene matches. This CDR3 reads CASTDRGRTYEQYF. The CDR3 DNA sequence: TGTGCCAGCACTGACAGGGGTCGAACCTACGAGCAGTACTTC.

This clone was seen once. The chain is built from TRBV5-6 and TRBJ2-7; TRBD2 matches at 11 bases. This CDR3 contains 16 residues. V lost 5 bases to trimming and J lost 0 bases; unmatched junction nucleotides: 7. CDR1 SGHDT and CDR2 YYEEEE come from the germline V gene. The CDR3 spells CASREGLAGGSYEQYF. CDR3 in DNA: TGTGCCAGCAGGGAGGGTCTAGCGGGGGGCTCCTACGAGCAGTACTTC.

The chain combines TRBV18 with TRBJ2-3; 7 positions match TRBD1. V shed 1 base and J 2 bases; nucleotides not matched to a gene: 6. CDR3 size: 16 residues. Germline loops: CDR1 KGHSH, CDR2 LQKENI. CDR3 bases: TGTGCCAGCTCACCACTAAGGGACAGAAACACAGATACGCAGTATTTT. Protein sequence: CASSPLRDRNTDTQYF.

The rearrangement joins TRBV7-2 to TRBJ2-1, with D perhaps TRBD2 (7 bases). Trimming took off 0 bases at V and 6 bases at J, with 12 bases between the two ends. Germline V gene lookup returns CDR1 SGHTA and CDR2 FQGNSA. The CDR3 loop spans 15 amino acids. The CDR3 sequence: CASSLAGGPFNEQFF. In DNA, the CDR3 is TGTGCCAGCAGCTTAGCGGGGGGGCCTTTCAATGAGCAGTTCTTC.

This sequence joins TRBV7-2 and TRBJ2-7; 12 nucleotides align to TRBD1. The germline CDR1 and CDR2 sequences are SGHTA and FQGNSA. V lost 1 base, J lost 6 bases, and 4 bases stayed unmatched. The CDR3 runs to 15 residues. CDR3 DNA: TGTGCCAGCAGCTTAGGGGGGACAGGGGGCGTCGAGCAGTACTTC. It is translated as CASSLGGTGGVEQYF.

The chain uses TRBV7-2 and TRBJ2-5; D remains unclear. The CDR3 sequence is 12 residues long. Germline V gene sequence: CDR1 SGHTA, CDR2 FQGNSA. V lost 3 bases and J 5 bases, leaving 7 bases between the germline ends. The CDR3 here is CASSLRAETQYF. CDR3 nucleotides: TGTGCCAGCAGCTTGCGAGCGGAGACCCAGTACTTC.

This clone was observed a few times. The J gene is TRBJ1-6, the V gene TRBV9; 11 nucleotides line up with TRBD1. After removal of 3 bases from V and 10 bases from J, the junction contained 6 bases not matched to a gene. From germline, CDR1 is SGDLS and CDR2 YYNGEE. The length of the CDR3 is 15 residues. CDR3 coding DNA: TGTGCCAGCAGCGGAGGGACAGGGGGTGGATCACCCCTCCACTTT. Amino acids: CASSGGTGGGSPLHF. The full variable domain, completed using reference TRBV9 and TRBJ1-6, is DSGVTQTPKHLITATGQRVTLRCSPRSGDLSVYWYQQSLDQGLQFLIQYYNGEERAKGNILERFSAQQFPDLHSELNLSSLELGDSALYFCASSGGTGGGSPLHFGNGTRLTVT.

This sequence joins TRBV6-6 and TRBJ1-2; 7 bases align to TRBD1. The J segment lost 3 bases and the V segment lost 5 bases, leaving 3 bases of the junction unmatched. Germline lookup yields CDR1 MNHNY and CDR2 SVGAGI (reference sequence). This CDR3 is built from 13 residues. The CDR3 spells CASSGTAYYGYTF. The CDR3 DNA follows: TGTGCCAGCAGTGGGACAGCTTACTATGGCTACACCTTC.

The CDR3 coding sequence is TGCGCCAGCAGCTGGGACAGTTCCTACGAGCAGTACTTC. It yields the protein CASSWDSSYEQYF. V is TRBV5-1 and J is TRBJ2-7; the match to TRBD1 covers 7 bases. Germline CDR1 and CDR2: SGHRS and YFSETQ. V gave up 3 bases and J gave up 1 base; unmatched junction bases: 1. This CDR3 contains 13 residues.